Listed below are T cell receptor beta chains from one sample, sequenced in a study of neurological immune-mediated disorders. A single record per CDR3 protein comes from TCRdb applying MiXCR to the 5' RACE reads. The table records roughly 45,000 distinct CDR3 sequences, roughly 13% of them present only once. What was sequenced was PBMCs. The receptor set was obtained from a male donor with HTLV-1-associated myelopathy (HAM/TSP). Each CDR3 is given with its conserved first and last residue. The order of the fields is CDR3 length, V gene, clone size, J gene, D gene, CDR3 DNA, CDR3 protein. D genes are given only for firm matches. Clone size is not always given. Where it is, it says once, few, many or a class for expanded clones.

>12|TRBV7-9|many|TRBJ2-7|NA
TGTGCCAGCAGCTTAAACACGTACGAGCAGTACTTC
CASSLNTYEQYF
>14|TRBV20-1|many|TRBJ2-1|NA
TGCAGTGCTGGGAGGGGGAGCTCCTACAATGAGCAGTTCTTC
CSAGRGSSYNEQFF
>17|TRBV9|many|TRBJ2-1|NA
TGTGCCAGCAGCGTAGAATCGGGGCTAAGCTCCTACAATGAGCAGTTCTTC
CASSVESGLSSYNEQFF
>15|TRBV10-3|many|TRBJ2-1|TRBD2
TGTGCCATCACCGGGGGGGGGGGCGCCGTGAATGAGCAGTTCTTC
CAITGGGGAVNEQFF
>12|TRBV11-3|many|TRBJ1-4|NA
TGTGCCAGCAGCTTAGTTTCGGATAGACTGTTTTTT
CASSLVSDRLFF
>13|TRBV29-1|many|TRBJ1-3|NA
TGCAGCGTTGAAGTTTCAGTCGCGGACACCATATATTTT
CSVEVSVADTIYF
>15|TRBV7-2|many|TRBJ1-1|NA
TGTGCCAGCAGCTTGGGCTCGGGATTAGGCACTGAAGCTTTCTTT
CASSLGSGLGTEAFF
>16|TRBV20-1|few|TRBJ2-3|TRBD2
TGCAGTGCTAGGTGGTTCCTAGCGGGGCGATCAGATACGCAGTATTTT
CSARWFLAGRSDTQYF
>13|TRBV20-1|many|TRBJ1-1|TRBD1
TGCAGTGCGCTAGACAGGGCTTCGACTGAAGCTTTCTTT
CSALDRASTEAFF
>14|TRBV20-1|many|TRBJ2-7|TRBD1
TGCAGTGCTAGCGCCACAGGGGCCACCTGGGAGCAGTACTTC
CSASATGATWEQYF
>16|TRBV10-2|many|TRBJ1-5|NA
TGCGCCAGCAGTGAAATAGGCTTAACTAGCAATCAGCCCCAGCATTTT
CASSEIGLTSNQPQHF
>15|TRBV5-1|few|TRBJ1-5|NA
TGCGCCAGCAGCCCGACCGGAGGGACCTATCAGCCCCAGCATTTT
CASSPTGGTYQPQHF
>16|TRBV5-1|many|TRBJ1-3|NA
TGCGCCAGCAGCGGATCCTCTTGGACGGGAGGAAACACCATATATTTT
CASSGSSWTGGNTIYF
>16|TRBV6-2/TRBV6-3|many|TRBJ1-1|NA
TGTGCCAGCAGTTACGGAGAGGACAGCCCTGGGACTGAAGCTTTCTTT
CASSYGEDSPGTEAFF
>19|TRBV28|many|TRBJ1-5|NA
TGTGCCAGCAGTAGGTGGGGGCCAGCCGGGACGTCGGGCTCTCAGCCCCAGCATTTT
CASSRWGPAGTSGSQPQHF
>14|TRBV10-3|many|TRBJ1-2|NA
TGTGCCATCAGTGCCGGGGGCCTACCCTATGGCTACACCTTC
CAISAGGLPYGYTF
>13|TRBV4-3|many|TRBJ1-5|NA
TGCGCCAGCAGCCAAGCTTATAATCAGCCCCAGCATTTT
CASSQAYNQPQHF
>15|TRBV5-1|many|TRBJ2-7|NA
TGCGCCAGCAGCTCCCTGCGGGGGACAACCTACGAGCAGTACTTC
CASSSLRGTTYEQYF
>14|TRBV9|many|TRBJ1-3|NA
TGTGCCAGTGGTGGAAGTGCTTCTGGAAACACCATATATTTT
CASGGSASGNTIYF
>12|TRBV20-1|many|TRBJ1-2|NA
TGCAGTGCTGCCGACAGATACTATGGCTACACCTTC
CSAADRYYGYTF
>13|TRBV20-1|NA|TRBJ1-2|NA
TGCAGTGCTGAGGTCTGGTCTAACTATGGCTACACCTTC
CSAEVWSNYGYTF
>15|TRBV4-3|many|TRBJ2-3|TRBD2
TGCGCCAGCAGCCAACTTAGCGGGGGCACAGATACGCAGTATTTT
CASSQLSGGTDTQYF
>13|TRBV29-1|many|TRBJ2-3|NA
TGCAGCTTCGCCCGAGAAAGCACAGATACGCAGTATTTT
CSFARESTDTQYF
>14|TRBV6-5|once|TRBJ2-2|NA
TGTGCCAGCAGTTACTTGGGAGGAAACGGGGAGCTGTTTTTT
CASSYLGGNGELFF
>15|TRBV7-6|many|TRBJ2-7|NA
TGTGCCAGCAGCCCTCTACCTCAGGACATCTACGAGCAGTACTTC
CASSPLPQDIYEQYF
>16|TRBV7-7|many|TRBJ2-5|TRBD1
TGTGCCAGCAGCTTGCCTGGTCAGGGGGCGGGGGAGACCCAGTACTTC
CASSLPGQGAGETQYF
>14|TRBV10-2|many|TRBJ1-4|NA
TGCGCCAGCAGGAGGGGTGGAAGTGGTGAAAAACTGTTTTTT
CASRRGGSGEKLFF
>15|TRBV7-2|many|TRBJ2-5|TRBD2
TGTGCCAGCAGCCCCCAGACTAGCGGGGGGGAGACCCAGTACTTC
CASSPQTSGGETQYF
>16|TRBV27|many|TRBJ1-5|NA
TGTGCCAGCAGTTCCGCCGGTGGGACATCCTATCAGCCCCAGCATTTT
CASSSAGGTSYQPQHF
>15|TRBV10-3|many|TRBJ2-1|NA
TGTGCCATCAGTGTTGGCAGTTTCTCCTACAATGAGCAGTTCTTC
CAISVGSFSYNEQFF
>13|TRBV14|many|TRBJ2-5|NA
TGTGCCAGCAGCCAAGAAGGGAGCGGGACCCAGTACTTC
CASSQEGSGTQYF
>15|TRBV4-3|many|TRBJ1-5|NA
TGCGCCAGCAGCCAAGATTGGCAGGGCAATCAGCCCCAGCATTTT
CASSQDWQGNQPQHF
>16|TRBV3-1|NA|TRBJ1-2|TRBD1
TGTGCCAGCAGCCAAGGGACAGGGGGCAGGTACTATGGCTACACCTTC
CASSQGTGGRYYGYTF
>17|TRBV9|few|TRBJ2-5|TRBD2
TGTGCCAGCAGCAAACCCCAACTAGCGGGGGGTCGGGAGACCCAGTACTTC
CASSKPQLAGGRETQYF
>14|TRBV20-1|many|TRBJ2-7|TRBD2
TGCAGTGCCCGGGGGGGGCCAACGACCTACGAGCAGTACTTC
CSARGGPTTYEQYF
>16|TRBV12-3/TRBV12-4|NA|TRBJ2-2|NA
TGTGCCAGCAGGCAAGACAGGGAGGCGAACACCGGGGAGCTGTTTTTT
CASRQDREANTGELFF
>14|TRBV4-3|few|TRBJ2-7|NA
TGCGCCAGCAGCCGTACTTCAAGGAACTACGAGCAGTACTTC
CASSRTSRNYEQYF
>13|TRBV20-1|many|TRBJ2-2|NA
TGCAGTGCTAGGCAGGACTACCCTAGAGAGCTGTTTTTT
CSARQDYPRELFF
>15|TRBV20-1|NA|TRBJ2-1|TRBD2
TGCAGTGCTAGAGAGGGCAGCGGGGGGGCGAATGAGCAGTTCTTC
CSAREGSGGANEQFF
>16|TRBV25-1|many|TRBJ2-1|NA
TGTGCCAGCAGTGAATTTCAGGGACTCCCGAAGAATGAGCAGTTCTTC
CASSEFQGLPKNEQFF
>16|TRBV24-1|many|TRBJ2-3|TRBD1
TGTGCCACCAGTGTCGCCGGACAGGGGTGGACAGATACGCAGTATTTT
CATSVAGQGWTDTQYF
>14|TRBV18|many|TRBJ2-5|NA
TGTGCCAGCTCACGCAGCCGGCGGGGAGAGACCCAGTACTTC
CASSRSRRGETQYF
>15|TRBV5-1|NA|TRBJ1-4|NA
TGCGCCAGCAGCTTGGGGGACGGCCCCGATGAAAAACTGTTTTTT
CASSLGDGPDEKLFF
>17|TRBV25-1|many|TRBJ2-7|TRBD2
TGTGCCAGTCAACCCTTAAGCGGGGGTCTTGGGGGCTGCGAGCAGTACTTC
CASQPLSGGLGGCEQYF
>14|TRBV7-9|NA|TRBJ2-1|NA
TGTGCCAGCAGCAACGGTTGGGCAGTCAATGAGCAGTTCTTC
CASSNGWAVNEQFF
>14|TRBV20-1|many|TRBJ2-1|TRBD2
TGCAGTGCTGCGACTAGCGGGGGGGCGGATGAGCAGTTCTTC
CSAATSGGADEQFF
>12|TRBV6-2/TRBV6-3|many|TRBJ2-7|NA
TGTGCCAGCAAGGGGGGTACCTACGAGCAGTACTTC
CASKGGTYEQYF
>16|TRBV6-2/TRBV6-3|many|TRBJ2-2|TRBD1
TGTGCCAGCAGCTCCACAACCAGGGGGCTCGCCGGGGAGCTGTTTTTT
CASSSTTRGLAGELFF
>13|TRBV4-1|NA|TRBJ2-7|NA
TGCGCCAGCAGCCAAGGGGAACACTACGAGCAGTACTTC
CASSQGEHYEQYF
>14|TRBV5-8|many|TRBJ1-2|NA
TGTGCCAGCAGCTTGGAGGGACGGCCATATGACTACACCTTC
CASSLEGRPYDYTF